The rows below give T cell receptor beta chains drawn from one sample of a study of blood T cell repertoires in COVID-19. Profiling relied on immunoSEQ multiplex PCR, and the TCRdb table lists in-frame clones only, not all of them. The table includes around 360,000 clones, 87% detected once. Sequenced sample: PBMCs or T cells enriched from blood (not recorded which). The receptors originated from a middle-aged man in a cohort exposed to, infected with or recovered from COVID-19 (not recorded which). Each CDR3 is given with its conserved first and last residue. D genes are given only for firm matches. Size is stated for part of the rows, as once, few or many counts, or as a class when the clone is expanded.

TRBV2,TRBJ2-5,11,-,once,TGTGCCAGCGGCTTACAAGAGACCCAGTACTTC,CASGLQETQYF
TRBV19,TRBJ2-6,17,-,-,TGTGCCAGTAGTATAGGTACGGGTAGCTCTGGGGCCAACGTCCTGACTTTC,CASSIGTGSSGANVLTF
TRBV2,TRBJ1-1,14,TRBD1,-,TGTGCCAGCAGTGCCCAGGGGGCTTACACTGAAGCTTTCTTT,CASSAQGAYTEAFF
TRBV27,TRBJ1-4,14,-,-,TGTGCCAGCAGTTTAAAGGGGAAGGGTGAAAAACTGTTTTTT,CASSLKGKGEKLFF
TRBV30,TRBJ2-7,13,TRBD1,-,TGTGCCTGGATAAGGGACAGTACCTACGAGCAGTACTTC,CAWIRDSTYEQYF
TRBV15,TRBJ1-1,16,TRBD1,once,TGTGCCACCAGCGCTCGGACAGGGAGGCTGAACACTGAAGCTTTCTTT,CATSARTGRLNTEAFF
TRBV28,TRBJ2-1,14,-,-,TGTGCCAGCAGTTTAAGAGACAGGTACAATGAGCAGTTCTTC,CASSLRDRYNEQFF
TRBV12-3/TRBV12-4,TRBJ1-4,12,-,-,TGTGCCAGCAGTTTCGGGGTCGAAAAACTGTTTTTT,CASSFGVEKLFF
TRBV7-9,TRBJ2-1,15,TRBD2,-,TGTGCCAGCAGCCCGGGACTAGCGGGAGACAATGAGCAGTTCTTC,CASSPGLAGDNEQFF
TRBV19,TRBJ2-1,13,TRBD2,few,TGTGCCACCTCCGGGACTAGCGGACGTGAGCAGTTCTTC,CATSGTSGREQFF
TRBV9,TRBJ2-3,15,-,-,TGTGCCAGCAGCCCCCCGGGAGTTGGCACAGATACGCAGTATTTT,CASSPPGVGTDTQYF
TRBV5-5,TRBJ2-5,15,TRBD2,many,TGTGCCAGCAGCTTGCTAGCGGGAGGCCAAGAGACCCAGTACTTC,CASSLLAGGQETQYF
TRBV25-1,TRBJ1-3,14,-,-,TGTGCCAGCAGTGACATGAGCTCTGGAAACACCATATATTTT,CASSDMSSGNTIYF
TRBV5-1,TRBJ2-1,12,-,-,TGCGCCAGCAGCTTCGGAGGGAATGAGCAGTTCTTC,CASSFGGNEQFF
TRBV2,TRBJ2-3,14,-,-,TGTGCCAGCAGTCGGGACACAAGCACAGATACGCAGTATTTT,CASSRDTSTDTQYF
TRBV25-1,TRBJ2-7,16,TRBD1,-,TGTGCCAGCAGTGAATGGGACAGCAGTCTCTCCTACGAGCAGTACTTC,CASSEWDSSLSYEQYF
TRBV27,TRBJ2-7,14,TRBD1,many,TGTGCCAGCAGTTCCAGGGACAGAGACTACGAGCAGTACTTC,CASSSRDRDYEQYF
TRBV28,TRBJ1-5,13,-,-,TGTGCCAGCAGTTTCTCGAGTGGTCAGCCCCAGCATTTT,CASSFSSGQPQHF
TRBV5-1,TRBJ2-1,14,TRBD1,-,TGCGCCAGCAGCTGGGGGACAGGGTACAATGAGCAGTTCTTC,CASSWGTGYNEQFF
TRBV11-2,TRBJ2-1,15,TRBD2,-,TGTGCCAGCAGCATAACGGGAGGTCTATCCAATGAGCAGTTCTTC,CASSITGGLSNEQFF
TRBV5-4,TRBJ1-2,16,TRBD1,-,TGTGCCAGCAGCCCACCCCGGACAGGGGGCCCCCCGGGCTACACCTTC,CASSPPRTGGPPGYTF
TRBV10-3,TRBJ1-2,14,TRBD1,-,TGTGCCATCAGAGAGGGGACAGTTCTCTATGGCTACACCTTC,CAIREGTVLYGYTF
TRBV10-3,TRBJ2-1,15,-,-,TGTGCCATCAGTAAAGTACAGGGTTCCTACAATGAGCAGTTCTTC,CAISKVQGSYNEQFF
TRBV27,TRBJ1-1,15,TRBD1,-,TGTGCCAGCAGCCCCCGGACAGGGGTGAACACTGAAGCTTTCTTT,CASSPRTGVNTEAFF
TRBV28,TRBJ1-2,15,TRBD1,once,TGTGCCAGCAGTTTATCAACGGGGACAGGGGTTGCCTACACCTTC,CASSLSTGTGVAYTF
TRBV3-1/TRBV3-2,TRBJ1-3,13,-,few,TGTGCCAGCAGCCAAGCGGCGGGCAACACCATATATTTT,CASSQAAGNTIYF
TRBV30,TRBJ2-2,13,-,-,TGTGCCTGGAGTGTACAGGGTTCCGGGGAGCTGTTTTTT,CAWSVQGSGELFF
TRBV5-1,TRBJ1-5,14,TRBD1,-,TGCGCCAGCAGCTTGGGTGACAGGGATCAGCCCCAGCATTTT,CASSLGDRDQPQHF
TRBV28,TRBJ1-3,13,-,-,TGTGCCAGCTACCAGGGCGGTGGAAACACCATATATTTT,CASYQGGGNTIYF
TRBV7-2,TRBJ2-3,15,-,-,TGTGCCAGCAAACCTGGACAGATTTTCACAGATACGCAGTATTTT,CASKPGQIFTDTQYF
TRBV6-1,TRBJ2-5,13,-,-,TGTGCCAGCAGTGAACACAGCTTAGAGACCCAGTACTTC,CASSEHSLETQYF